This T cell receptor beta chain came from a study of shared clonotypes between healthy human individuals. CDR1 SNHLY and CDR2 FYNNEI come from the germline V gene. V gave up 4 bases and J gave up 3 bases, with 13 bases separating them. CDR3 length: 15 residues. CD4+ cells yielded CD45RA+ naive and CD45RA-negative memory subsets. Methods used by the authors: ImmunoSEQ junction-only sequences lacked quality scores, so their filtering differed. Produced via immunoSEQ multiplex PCR; TCRdb's table is partial and in-frame only. The DNA gave D and trimming, while V, J and clone size come from that table. The sample contains about 1 million clones, roughly 75% of which appear only once. Comment on this clone: Its antigen is unknown.

General study results and limits: Some naive CD4 clonotypes, roughly 5%, turned up in common across several donors. In the sorted subsets, rarefaction showed sequencing was incomplete despite large depth.

The rearrangement links TRBV2 to TRBJ1-3; possible D gene TRBD1, 6 bases. The sample consisted of memory CD4+ T cells sorted from blood. Subset reported: CD45RA-negative fraction. This TCR was sampled from a man aged 18 to 30 in good health. In DNA form, the CDR3 reads TGTGCCAGCAGTGTCAGGGGAAGGGATGGAAACACCATATATTTT. It encodes CASSVRGRDGNTIYF.